A selection of T cell receptor beta chains follows, all from one sample in a study of T cells after yellow fever vaccination. TCRdb redid the calling of the 5' RACE reads with MiXCR, one entry per CDR3 protein. This table holds just under 600,000 distinct CDR3 sequences, roughly 14% found once. Sequences were derived from PBMCs, sampled on the day of the yellow fever booster vaccination. The receptors shown here come from a man younger than 45 who received the YFV17D yellow fever vaccine. Both conserved end residues are part of each CDR3. D genes are given only for firm matches. Rows may omit the clone size; those that give it use once, few, many or a size class.

D,size,V,J,CDR3,DNA
.,many,TRBV6-5,TRBJ2-7,CASGNIGGNYEQYF,TGTGCCAGCGGTAACATCGGCGGGAACTACGAGCAGTACTTC
.,many,TRBV5-1,TRBJ2-7,CASSQENSYEQYF,TGCGCCAGCAGTCAAGAGAATTCCTACGAGCAGTACTTC
.,few,TRBV5-5,TRBJ2-1,CASSYDWSQQFF,TGTGCCAGCAGTTATGACTGGTCCCAGCAGTTCTTC
.,few,TRBV20-1,TRBJ2-1,CSARAGQRIGNEQFF,TGCAGTGCTCGAGCAGGGCAGAGGATCGGCAATGAGCAGTTCTTC
.,.,TRBV5-1,TRBJ2-1,CASSLGGLTFDEQFF,TGCGCCAGCAGCTTGGGCGGACTAACATTCGATGAGCAGTTCTTC
TRBD1,few,TRBV20-1,TRBJ1-1,CSARLVGGRGVNEAFF,TGCAGTGCCAGACTAGTGGGGGGCAGGGGGGTCAATGAAGCTTTCTTT
TRBD2,few,TRBV12-3/TRBV12-4,TRBJ2-1,CASSLSLAVNEQFF,TGTGCCAGCAGTTTAAGTCTAGCGGTCAATGAGCAGTTCTTC
TRBD2,many,TRBV13,TRBJ2-1,CASSLGLGYNEQFF,TGTGCCAGCAGCTTGGGACTAGGCTACAATGAGCAGTTCTTC
TRBD2,.,TRBV5-1,TRBJ2-7,CASSLPSAGVNYEQYF,TGCGCCAGCAGCTTACCCTCTGCGGGAGTTAACTACGAGCAGTACTTC
.,many,TRBV29-1,TRBJ1-2,CSVGFDGPYGYTF,TGCAGCGTTGGGTTTGACGGACCGTATGGCTACACCTTC
TRBD2,.,TRBV27,TRBJ2-5,CASSSRSAGERETQYF,TGTGCCAGCAGTTCTCGTTCAGCGGGAGAACGCGAGACCCAGTACTTC
TRBD1,.,TRBV20-1,TRBJ2-7,CSAKRRRTGFDEQYF,TGCAGTGCTAAGAGGAGAAGGACAGGTTTCGACGAGCAGTACTTC
.,once,TRBV6-5,TRBJ2-7,CASSYSSSGQRGSYEQYF,TGTGCCAGCAGTTACTCGTCGTCCGGACAGCGGGGCTCCTACGAGCAGTACTTC
.,.,TRBV6-1,TRBJ1-2,CASRPDRGNYGYTF,TGTGCCAGCAGACCCGACAGAGGCAACTATGGCTACACCTTC
TRBD2,few,TRBV11-2,TRBJ2-1,CASSPRLASFGNEQFF,TGTGCCAGCAGCCCACGACTAGCGAGTTTTGGCAATGAGCAGTTCTTC
.,.,TRBV7-2,TRBJ1-3,CASSSGGKTGNTIYF,TGTGCCAGCAGCTCTGGAGGCAAGACTGGAAACACCATATATTTT
TRBD2,.,TRBV7-8,TRBJ2-7,CASSLERGDPYEQYF,TGTGCCAGCAGCTTAGAACGGGGGGATCCCTACGAGCAGTACTTC
TRBD2,.,TRBV9,TRBJ2-5,CASSGVAGVSIETQYF,TGTGCCAGCAGCGGGGTAGCGGGAGTATCTATTGAGACCCAGTACTTC
.,.,TRBV9,TRBJ2-1,CASSVEGLPYNEQFF,TGTGCCAGCAGCGTAGAGGGACTCCCCTACAATGAGCAGTTCTTC
.,.,TRBV10-3,TRBJ2-6,CAIRPAGANVLTF,TGTGCCATCCGGCCGGCTGGGGCCAACGTCCTGACTTTC
.,.,TRBV15,TRBJ2-1,CATSRVDNEQFF,TGTGCCACCAGCAGAGTTGACAATGAGCAGTTCTTC
.,.,TRBV7-2,TRBJ2-1,CASSPGDGRSYNEQFF,TGTGCCAGCAGCCCCGGCGACGGAAGATCCTACAATGAGCAGTTCTTC
.,few,TRBV20-1,TRBJ2-3,CSAREPGSDTQYF,TGCAGTGCTAGAGAGCCGGGGTCAGATACGCAGTATTTT
TRBD2,.,TRBV10-2,TRBJ2-3,CASSGSGVAGPTDTQYF,TGCGCCAGCAGTGGCAGTGGCGTAGCGGGACCCACAGATACGCAGTATTTT
TRBD1,.,TRBV5-6,TRBJ2-7,CASSFRAGGYEQYF,TGTGCCAGCAGCTTCCGGGCAGGGGGCTACGAGCAGTACTTC
.,.,TRBV7-7,TRBJ2-5,CASSPVGGLYQETQYF,TGTGCTAGCAGCCCGGTGGGGGGGCTGTACCAAGAGACCCAGTACTTC
TRBD2,.,TRBV6-1,TRBJ2-7,CASSPGTSGRGEQYF,TGTGCCAGCAGCCCCGGGACTAGCGGGAGAGGCGAGCAGTACTTC
TRBD1,.,TRBV5-1,TRBJ2-7,CASSLGGTGGFYEQYF,TGCGCCAGCAGCTTGGGAGGGACAGGGGGCTTCTACGAGCAGTACTTC
.,few,TRBV25-1,TRBJ2-5,CASSGDRTVETQYF,TGTGCCAGCAGCGGCGACAGGACGGTAGAGACCCAGTACTTC
TRBD2,few,TRBV5-1,TRBJ2-7,CASSLGGSSNEQYF,TGCGCCAGCAGCTTGGGCGGGAGTTCCAACGAGCAGTACTTC
.,.,TRBV24-1,TRBJ2-7,CATSGPGFGEQYF,TGTGCCACCAGTGGCCCAGGGTTTGGCGAGCAGTACTTC
.,once,TRBV5-1,TRBJ2-7,CASRPSSTFPEQYF,TGCGCCAGCAGGCCCTCTAGCACCTTCCCCGAGCAGTACTTC
.,few,TRBV30,TRBJ1-5,CAWSEDKVSQPQHF,TGTGCCTGGAGTGAGGACAAAGTCAGTCAGCCCCAGCATTTT
TRBD1,few,TRBV20-1,TRBJ2-1,CSARDFVTGVGNEQFF,TGCAGTGCTAGAGATTTTGTGACAGGGGTGGGCAATGAGCAGTTCTTC
.,.,TRBV7-2,TRBJ1-2,CASSLTGTIYGYTF,TGTGCCAGCAGCTTAACAGGAACAATCTATGGCTACACCTTC
.,.,TRBV29-1,TRBJ2-7,CSVAPTGEAYEQYF,TGCAGCGTTGCCCCGACAGGCGAAGCCTACGAGCAGTACTTC
TRBD1,.,TRBV3-1,TRBJ2-1,CASSRWDRGQAEQFF,TGTGCCAGCAGCCGCTGGGACAGGGGTCAGGCTGAGCAGTTCTTC
.,.,TRBV7-2,TRBJ2-5,CASSRGAQETQYF,TGTGCCAGCAGCCGCGGGGCACAAGAGACCCAGTACTTC
TRBD2,.,TRBV7-9,TRBJ2-7,CASSPRAGGTYEQYF,TGTGCCAGCAGCCCCCGCGCGGGAGGGACCTACGAGCAGTACTTC
.,.,TRBV20-1,TRBJ1-5,CSAQPAVAYSNQPQHF,TGCAGTGCACAACCGGCGGTGGCTTATAGCAATCAGCCCCAGCATTTT
TRBD1,few,TRBV18,TRBJ1-2,CASDTTGDRDGYTF,TGTGCCAGCGACACGACAGGGGACCGAGATGGCTACACCTTC
.,few,TRBV10-3,TRBJ1-1,CAISSGEANTEAFF,TGTGCCATCAGTTCAGGGGAGGCGAACACTGAAGCTTTCTTT
TRBD2,.,TRBV20-1,TRBJ2-2,CSARSGTSGEFTGELFF,TGCAGTGCTAGGTCCGGGACTAGCGGGGAGTTTACCGGGGAGCTGTTTTTT
.,few,TRBV12-3/TRBV12-4,TRBJ1-2,CASTGGEVYGYTF,TGTGCCAGCACTGGGGGGGAGGTCTATGGCTACACCTTC
.,.,TRBV9,TRBJ2-5,CASSASPRGAQETQYF,TGTGCCAGCAGCGCATCACCCCGGGGCGCACAAGAGACCCAGTACTTC